This section outlines one T cell receptor (beta chain) sequence together with its context. The antigen is undetermined. The record originates from a study of CD8 T cells in Susac syndrome. The study, taken as a whole, reports: The study's TCR sequencing and HLA analysis covered a relatively small number of individuals, and the study acknowledged this.

TCR beta sequencing covered blood CD8+ and CD4+ T cells. TEMRA cells were FACS-enriched, while CD8+ and CD4+ T cells were negatively isolated. Germline CDR1 and CDR2: SGHTA and FQGNSA. The CDR3 loop spans 16 amino acids. J lost 4 bases, V lost 3 bases, and 8 bases had no gene match. Random-hexamer reverse transcription was applied to about 0.45 to 1 ug RNA. Amplification of the TCR beta CDR3 was carried out by immunoSEQ multiplex PCR, which spanned a total of 54 Vbeta and 13 Jbeta segments. Each CDR3 protein is one row after TCRdb ran MiXCR on the immunoSEQ multiplex PCR reads. The data contain about 200,000 distinct CDR3 sequences, roughly 96% of them singletons.

This receptor was obtained from a human donor in good health. Sequenced sample: CD4+ T cells from PBMCs. The chain has TRBV7-2 and TRBJ2-5, with 10 nucleotides matching TRBD2. Here the CDR3 DNA reads TGTGCCAGCAGCTTGTCCCCTAGCGGGAGAGGAGAGACCCAGTACTTC. Translated, it gives CASSLSPSGRGETQYF.